These 26 T cell receptor beta chains originate from one sample sequenced in a study of blood T cells in healthy people across ages. Next came a second PCR, run for roughly 6 to 11 cycles, which used a sample-barcoded 5' primer along with a J-beta primer mix. MiXCR, applied by TCRdb to the 5' RACE reads, yields one record per CDR3 protein. The sample has about 780,000 distinct CDR3 sequences, about 46% seen once. The specimen was blood. All receptors derive from a man older than 75 in good health.

This clonotype was detected a few times. V and J are TRBV29-1 and TRBJ2-1; D might be TRBD1 or TRBD2, each matching 5 bases. CDR1 is SQVTM, CDR2 ANQGSEA, per germline. The CDR3 covers 13 residues. Deletions cut 3 bases from V and 5 bases from J, with 11 bases between. CDR3 sequence: CSVELGTDNEQFF. CDR3 nucleotide sequence: TGCAGCGTTGAGCTGGGGACGGACAATGAGCAGTTCTTC.

The CDR3 DNA reads as TGTGCCAGCAGTTCAGGAGCCCGAAACGAGCAGTACTTC. The encoded protein is CASSSGARNEQYF. The chain uses TRBV28 and TRBJ2-7, with D unresolved. The CDR3 length is 13 residues. CDR1 and CDR2 from the germline V gene are MDHEN and SYDVKM. V was cut by 4 bases and J by 5 bases, with 12 bases left in between.

This rearrangement joins TRBV4-3 to TRBJ2-7; D is ambiguous. Trimming took 4 bases from V and 2 from J, leaving 18 bases between them. Germline loops: CDR1 LGHNA, CDR2 YSLEER. This CDR3 is built from 16 residues. CDR3 in amino acids: CASSPRGEAGTYEQYF. DNA for the CDR3: TGCGCCAGCAGCCCGCGTGGCGAGGCAGGAACCTACGAGCAGTACTTC.

The V gene is TRBV15, the J gene TRBJ2-5; D not certain. The end of the DNA fits TRBJ2-7 better, so the J call may be wrong. The CDR3 sequence is 15 residues long. The germline gives CDR1 LNHNV, CDR2 YYDKDF (reference sequence). This chain's CDR3 is CATSRRQGTADEQYF. The CDR3 DNA sequence: TGTGCCACCAGCCGCCGGCAAGGAACAGCTGACGAGCAGTACTTC.

As to this clonotype: A clone one base away is much larger, so this may be a read error. CDR3 protein: CSSSQGRETQYF. CDR3 coding DNA: TGCTCCAGCAGCCAAGGGCGGGAGACCCAGTACTTC. The gene calls are TRBV4-3 and TRBJ2-7; D remains ambiguous. The DNA matches TRBJ2-5 better at its end, which makes the J call doubtful. CDR3 length: 12 amino acids. Germline lookup yields CDR1 LGHNA and CDR2 YSLEER.

The CDR3 coding sequence is TGCAGTGCTAGCGGGAGGGCCAACAATGAGCAGTTCTTC. Protein sequence: CSASGRANNEQFF. The chain combines TRBV20-1 with TRBJ2-1; 8 positions match TRBD2. The junction had 3 bases not matched to a gene; V was cut back by 3 bases and J by 5 bases. The CDR3 is 13 residues long. Per the germline V gene, CDR1 is DFQATT and CDR2 is SNEGSKA (reference sequence).

The chain recombines TRBV9 with TRBJ2-7; the match to TRBD2 covers 7 bases. After removal of 0 bases from V and 7 bases from J, the junction contained 10 bases not matched to a gene. The CDR3 spans 15 residues. The germline CDR1 and CDR2 sequences are SGDLS and YYNGEE. The CDR3 reads CASSVGGGSTNEQYF. CDR3 DNA: TGTGCCAGCAGCGTAGGAGGCGGGAGCACTAATGAGCAGTACTTC. Looking up the rest from reference TRBV9 and TRBJ2-7 gives the full variable domain: DSGVTQTPKHLITATGQRVTLRCSPRSGDLSVYWYQQSLDQGLQFLIQYYNGEERAKGNILERFSAQQFPDLHSELNLSSLELGDSALYFCASSVGGGSTNEQYFGPGTRLTVT.

CDR3 sequence: CASSQVLKTNYGYTF. The CDR3 DNA follows: TGTGCCAGCAGCCAAGTCCTCAAAACCAACTATGGCTACACCTTC. This chain connects TRBV4-2 to TRBJ1-2, with D uncertain. The CDR3 totals 15 residues. V was cut by 1 base and J by 2 bases, with 11 bases left in between. Germline-derived CDR1 and CDR2 are LGHNA and YNFKEQ.

In the case of this clonotype: This may be a read error, as it is one base from a much larger clone. This chain joins TRBV7-2 and TRBJ2-1; D could derive from TRBD1 or TRBD2 (5 bases each). With the DNA end fitting TRBJ2-7 better, the J assignment may be wrong. The V gene's germline CDR1 is SGHTA and CDR2 FQGNSA. The length of the CDR3 is 12 residues. DNA for the CDR3: TGTGCCAGCAGCTCCATAGAGGGGGAGCAGTACTTC. This codes for CASSSIEGEQYF.

The V call is TRBV24-1, the J call TRBJ1-5, with 7 bases lining up with TRBD1. Germline V gives CDR1 KGHDR, CDR2 SFDVKD. This CDR3 contains 16 residues. V lost 3 bases, J lost 2 bases, and 6 bases stayed unmatched. The CDR3 spells CATSDQQGFCNQPQHF. The DNA for the CDR3 is TGTGCCACCAGTGATCAACAGGGGTTCTGCAATCAGCCCCAGCATTTT.

The chain links TRBV12-3 or TRBV12-4 to TRBJ1-6, with 8 bases identical to TRBD1. CDR3 length: 14 residues. With 5 bases clipped from V and 9 bases from J, the junction kept 6 bases outside the gene matches. The DNA for the CDR3 is TGTGCCAGCAGTGTAAGCCAGGGGGCTTCACCCCTCCACTTT. Translation gives CASSVSQGASPLHF.

This clonotype was seen once. The chain is built from TRBV20-1 and TRBJ1-1, with D possibly being TRBD1 (6 bases). Germline assignment: CDR1 DFQATT and CDR2 SNEGSKA (reference sequence). The CDR3 consists of 14 residues. V lost 6 bases and J lost 3, with 17 bases in between. The CDR3 DNA is TGCAGTGCGAGGGTTTCGGGACAATACACTGAAGCTTTCTTT. Its protein is CSARVSGQYTEAFF.

The chain has TRBV3-1 and TRBJ2-3, with 9 positions matching TRBD2. The CDR3 has 16 amino acids. V dropped 1 base and J dropped 3; count of bases not matched to a gene: 5. Looked up from germline, CDR1 is LGHDT and CDR2 is YNNKEL (reference sequence). CDR3 DNA: TGTGCCAGCAGCCAAGGCGCGGGAGGGCGGACAGATACGCAGTATTTT. This translates into CASSQGAGGRTDTQYF.

This clonotype appeared many times. The CDR3 region has the DNA TGTGCCAGCAGCCCGGGACAGTTTAGCAATCAGCCCCAGCATTTT. Its translation is CASSPGQFSNQPQHF. V usage is TRBV7-2 and J usage is TRBJ1-5, with TRBD1 identical over 7 bases. From germline, CDR1 is SGHTA and CDR2 FQGNSA. V trimming: 5 bases; J trimming: 0 bases; junction bases outside the gene matches: 4. This CDR3 has 15 residues.

The chain combines TRBV20-1 with TRBJ1-4, with 7 bases matching TRBD1. This CDR3 region has 16 residues. The V segment lost 1 base and the J segment 8 bases; nucleotides outside the gene matches: 13. CDR1 and CDR2 (germline): DFQATT, SNEGSKA (reference sequence). CDR3: CSARAGSTGYKEKLFF. The CDR3 DNA is TGCAGTGCTAGAGCTGGGTCGACAGGGTATAAGGAAAAACTGTTTTTT.

This clonotype was counted between two and nine times. This chain uses TRBV29-1 with TRBJ1-2; 9 bases line up with TRBD1. Trimming took 4 bases from V and 2 from J; bases not matched to a gene: 2. Germline CDR1 is SQVTM and CDR2 is ANQGSEA. This CDR3 has 13 amino acids. The DNA for the CDR3 is TGCAGCGTTGGACAGGGGGGAAACTATGGCTACACCTTC. Protein sequence: CSVGQGGNYGYTF.

This clonotype was observed a handful of times. The chain links TRBV28 to TRBJ1-3, with D perhaps matching TRBD1 (5 bases). V lost 8 bases, J lost 0 bases, and 17 bases lay in between. Germline lookup yields CDR1 MDHEN and CDR2 SYDVKM. The CDR3 sequence is 16 residues long. The CDR3, as DNA: TGTGCCAGCGGGGGAATTGTTTCGACCTCTGGAAACACCATATATTTT. This translates into CASGGIVSTSGNTIYF.

The CDR3 DNA reads TGCGCCAGCAGCCAAGAAGGGGCCCTCCTAAGCACAGATACGCAGTATTTT. This gives the protein CASSQEGALLSTDTQYF. The chain uses TRBV4-1 and TRBJ2-3; possible D gene TRBD1, 5 bases. The length of the CDR3 is 17 residues. Looked up from germline, CDR1 is MGHRA and CDR2 is YSYEKL. The V end lost 0 bases, the J end lost 0 bases, and 13 bases lay between the germline ends.

This clonotype has more than one count but fewer than ten. The genes are TRBV7-9 and TRBJ2-1; 7 positions agree with TRBD2. V gave up 5 bases and J gave up 5 bases; unmatched junction bases: 6. Germline CDR1 and CDR2: SEHNR and FQNEAQ (reference sequence). The CDR3 has 14 residues. The CDR3 bases are TGTGCCAGCAGCCAGGGCCTAGCGGACAATGAGCAGTTCTTC. It codes for CASSQGLADNEQFF.

Worth noting for this clonotype: A junction boundary mismatches the germline segment, possibly from a read error. This sequence joins TRBV5-1 and TRBJ2-4; D ambiguous. Germline V gives CDR1 SGHRS, CDR2 YFSETQ. The CDR3 is 14 amino acids. This CDR3 reads CASSLGGSYEEQYF. The CDR3 DNA sequence: TGTGCCAGCAGCTTGGGCGGATCCTACGAGGAGCAGTACTTC.

This clonotype was detected only a few times. The V and J genes are TRBV5-1 and TRBJ2-1; 10 bases align to TRBD2. The junction had 10 bases not matched to a gene; V was cut back by 4 bases and J by 6 bases. Germline V gene lookup returns CDR1 SGHRS and CDR2 YFSETQ. This CDR3 is 16 amino acids long. Written as DNA, the CDR3 is TGCGCCAGCAGCCTCTCCGAGCGGGAGGGTATCAATGAGCAGTTCTTC. Protein: CASSLSEREGINEQFF.

This clonotype was seen more than once but under ten times. This rearrangement joins TRBV7-2 to TRBJ2-7, with a possible D match to TRBD1 (5 bases). CDR1 and CDR2 (germline): SGHTA, FQGNSA. The CDR3 totals 14 residues. Trimming stripped 5 bases from V and 3 bases from J, with 14 bases between. CDR3 bases: TGTGCCAGCAGCCCCGTGAAAGGGGACTACGAGCAGTACTTC. Amino acids: CASSPVKGDYEQYF. Full variable domain (outside the CDR3, taken from reference TRBV7-2 and TRBJ2-7): GAGVSQSPSNKVTEKGKDVELRCDPISGHTALYWYRQSLGQGLEFLIYFQGNSAPDKSGLPSDRFSAERTGGSVSTLTIQRTQQEDSAVYLCASSPVKGDYEQYFGPGTRLTVT.

As concerns this clonotype: At one of its ends the junction is not consistent with the germline gene, which may arise from a read error. The J gene is TRBJ1-3, the V gene TRBV6-5; unclear D gene. Germline assignment: CDR1 MNHEY and CDR2 SVGAGI. The CDR3 consists of 13 residues. The CDR3 loop is CAGSYVSGNTIYF. In nucleotides, the CDR3 is TGTGCCGGCAGTTACGTCTCTGGAAACACCATATATTTT.

V and J are TRBV5-1 and TRBJ1-4; perhaps TRBD1 as D (5 bases). The CDR3 spans 17 residues. Germline V CDR1 and CDR2: SGHRS, YFSETQ. V lost 0 bases and J lost 4, with 16 bases in between. The CDR3 DNA follows: TGCGCCAGCAGCTTGGCCTCAACAGGCAGCCATAATGAAAAACTGTTTTTT. It translates to CASSLASTGSHNEKLFF.

At least ten counts were recorded for this clonotype. CDR3 protein: CASSPAGVNTDTQYF. In DNA form, the CDR3 reads TGTGCCAGCAGCCCAGCGGGAGTTAACACAGATACGCAGTATTTT. This sequence joins TRBV7-3 and TRBJ2-3, with 8 bases fitting TRBD2. The CDR3 contains 15 residues. In germline, CDR1 is SGHTA, CDR2 FQGTGA. V shed 5 bases and J 2 bases; nucleotides not matched to a gene: 6.

Remarks on this clonotype: A single base separates this from a much larger clone, so it may be a read error. The chain carries TRBV12-3 or TRBV12-4 and TRBJ2-7, with D tentatively TRBD1 or TRBD2 (5 bases each). V shed 0 bases and J shed 6 bases, with 12 bases lying between them. There are 14 residues in the CDR3. The DNA for the CDR3 is TGTGCCAGCAGTTTAGCGGGGGACCTCTCCGAGCAGTACTTC. Translation gives CASSLAGDLSEQYF.